The entry below describes one T cell receptor (beta chain). Its antigen is not identified. The data were obtained in a study of shared clonotypes between healthy human individuals. General study findings and limits: Relative to their counterparts shared across all four donors, non-shared clonotypes exhibited diminished generation probabilities.

The data were produced by immunoSEQ multiplex PCR, yet TCRdb's version contains in-frame clones alone and is incomplete. This table has roughly 1.5 million clones, nearly 99% appearing once. Per germline, CDR1 SEHNR and CDR2 FQNEAQ (reference sequence). The V and J ends lost 4 bases and 2 bases respectively, with 12 bases between them. This CDR3 comprises 14 residues. The V and J genes are TRBV7-9 and TRBJ2-7; D may be TRBD2 (5 bases). Sequences were obtained from naive CD4+ T cells sorted from blood. The subset: CD45RA+ positively selected. This receptor was taken from a man in his thirties or forties in good health. This CDR3 is CASSSRLAAYEQYF. CDR3 nucleotide sequence: TGTGCCAGCAGCTCCCGGCTAGCAGCCTACGAGCAGTACTTC.